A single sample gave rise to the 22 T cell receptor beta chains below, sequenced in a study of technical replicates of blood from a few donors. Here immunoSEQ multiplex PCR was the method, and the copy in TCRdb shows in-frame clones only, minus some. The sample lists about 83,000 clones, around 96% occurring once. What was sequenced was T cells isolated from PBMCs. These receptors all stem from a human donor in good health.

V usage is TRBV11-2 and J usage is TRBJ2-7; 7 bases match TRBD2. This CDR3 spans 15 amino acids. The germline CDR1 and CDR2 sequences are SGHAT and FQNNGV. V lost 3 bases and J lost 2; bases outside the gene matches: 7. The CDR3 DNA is TGTGCCAGCAGCTTCCGGACCGGGAGGCCCTACGAGCAGTACTTC. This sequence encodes CASSFRTGRPYEQYF. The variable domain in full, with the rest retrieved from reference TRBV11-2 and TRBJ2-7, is EAGVAQSPRYKIIEKRQSVAFWCNPISGHATLYWYQQILGQGPKLLIQFQNNGVVDDSQLPKDRFSAERLKGVDSTLKIQPAKLEDSAVYLCASSFRTGRPYEQYFGPGTRLTVT.

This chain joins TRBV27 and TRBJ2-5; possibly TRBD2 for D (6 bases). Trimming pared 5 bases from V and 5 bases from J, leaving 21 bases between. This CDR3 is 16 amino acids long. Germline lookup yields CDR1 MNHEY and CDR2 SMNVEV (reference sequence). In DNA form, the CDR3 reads TGTGCCAGCAGTCCAAAGGGACTTCCGAGGGGCGAGACCCAGTACTTC. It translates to CASSPKGLPRGETQYF.

CDR3 protein: CASSLGSGTSFQETQYF. The DNA for the CDR3 is TGTGCCAGCAGCTTAGGGTCCGGGACTAGTTTCCAAGAGACCCAGTACTTC. This chain uses TRBV7-8 with TRBJ2-5; 8 bases are a match to TRBD2. The J segment lost 1 base and the V segment lost 1 base, leaving 8 bases of the junction unmatched. Germline loops: CDR1 SGHVS, CDR2 FQNEAQ. The CDR3 has 17 residues.

The CDR3 loop reads CASSAEGVGNQPQHF. The CDR3 region has the DNA TGTGCCAGCAGCGCCGAGGGTGTGGGCAATCAGCCCCAGCATTTT. The chain is built from TRBV7-9 and TRBJ1-5; no firm D call. The CDR3 loop spans 15 amino acids. V gave up 5 bases and J gave up 2 bases, with 13 bases separating them. The V gene's germline CDR1 is SEHNR and CDR2 FQNEAQ (reference sequence). The whole variable domain, remainder taken from reference TRBV7-9 and TRBJ1-5, is DTGVSQNPRHKITKRGQNVTFRCDPISEHNRLYWYRQTLGQGPEFLTYFQNEAQLEKSRLLSDRFSAERPKGSFSTLEIQRTEQGDSAMYLCASSAEGVGNQPQHFGDGTRLSIL.

The CDR3 nucleotides are TGCGCCAGCAGCCAAAGAGCGGGGGATTACTACGAGCAGTACTTC. The encoded protein is CASSQRAGDYYEQYF. The chain couples TRBV4-1 to TRBJ2-7, with 8 bases lining up with TRBD2. The germline gives CDR1 MGHRA, CDR2 YSYEKL. The CDR3 is made up of 15 amino acids. Trimming took 2 bases from V and 3 from J; bases not matched to a gene: 6.

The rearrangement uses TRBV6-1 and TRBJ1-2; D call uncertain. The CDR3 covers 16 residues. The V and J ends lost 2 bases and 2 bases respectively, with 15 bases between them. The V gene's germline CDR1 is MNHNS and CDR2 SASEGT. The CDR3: CASSESQSYINYGYTF. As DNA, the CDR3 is TGTGCCAGCAGTGAATCCCAGTCGTATATCAACTATGGCTACACCTTC.

The CDR3 DNA reads TGTGCTAGTGGTTCGGACAGGAGCAATCAGCCCCAGCATTTT. Translating it yields CASGSDRSNQPQHF. The chain joins TRBV12-5 to TRBJ1-5; 7 nucleotides line up with TRBD1. The V gene's germline CDR1 is LGHNT and CDR2 FRNRAP. The CDR3 is 14 amino acids. Losses at the gene ends were 4 bases for V and 1 base for J; bases not matched to a gene: 1.

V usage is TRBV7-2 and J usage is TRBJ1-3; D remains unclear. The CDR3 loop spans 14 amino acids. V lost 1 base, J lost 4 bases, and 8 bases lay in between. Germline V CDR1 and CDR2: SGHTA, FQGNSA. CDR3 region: CASSLVASGNTIYF. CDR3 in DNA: TGTGCCAGCAGCTTAGTAGCGTCAGGAAACACCATATATTTT.

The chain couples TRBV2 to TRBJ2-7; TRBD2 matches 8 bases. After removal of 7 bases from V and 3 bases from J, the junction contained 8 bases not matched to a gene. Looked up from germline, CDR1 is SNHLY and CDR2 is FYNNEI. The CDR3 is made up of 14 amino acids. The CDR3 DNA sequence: TGTGCCAGCATAGGTAGCGGGACGTTCTACGAGCAGTACTTC. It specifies CASIGSGTFYEQYF.

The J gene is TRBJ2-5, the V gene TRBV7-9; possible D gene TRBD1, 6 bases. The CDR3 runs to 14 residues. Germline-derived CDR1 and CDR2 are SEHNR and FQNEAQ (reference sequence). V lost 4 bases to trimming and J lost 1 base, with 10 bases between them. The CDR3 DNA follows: TGTGCCAGCAGCTCCAGGGACATCCAAGAGACCCAGTACTTC. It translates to CASSSRDIQETQYF.

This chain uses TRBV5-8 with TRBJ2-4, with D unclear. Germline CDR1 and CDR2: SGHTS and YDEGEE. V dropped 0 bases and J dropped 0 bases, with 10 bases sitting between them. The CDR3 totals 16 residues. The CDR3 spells CASSLATVLAKNIQYF. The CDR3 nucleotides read TGTGCCAGCAGCTTGGCAACAGTTTTAGCCAAAAACATTCAGTACTTC. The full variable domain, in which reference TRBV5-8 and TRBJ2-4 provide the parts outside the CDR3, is EAGVTQSPTHLIKTRGQQATLRCSPISGHTSVYWYQQALGLGLQFLLWYDEGEERNRGNFPPRFSGRQFPNYSSELNVNALELEDSALYLCASSLATVLAKNIQYFGAGTRLSVL.

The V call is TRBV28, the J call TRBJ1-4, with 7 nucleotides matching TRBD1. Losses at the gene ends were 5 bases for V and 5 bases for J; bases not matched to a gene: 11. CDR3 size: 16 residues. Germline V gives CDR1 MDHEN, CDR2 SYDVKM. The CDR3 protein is CASSPWGRGSNEKLFF. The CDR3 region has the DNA TGTGCCAGCAGTCCGTGGGGCAGGGGGTCAAATGAAAAACTGTTTTTT.

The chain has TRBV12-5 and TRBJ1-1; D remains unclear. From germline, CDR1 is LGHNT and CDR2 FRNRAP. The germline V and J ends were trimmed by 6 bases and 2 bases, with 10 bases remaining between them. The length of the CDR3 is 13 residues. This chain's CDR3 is CASGPTINTEAFF. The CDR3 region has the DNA TGTGCTAGTGGACCTACGATAAACACTGAAGCTTTCTTT.

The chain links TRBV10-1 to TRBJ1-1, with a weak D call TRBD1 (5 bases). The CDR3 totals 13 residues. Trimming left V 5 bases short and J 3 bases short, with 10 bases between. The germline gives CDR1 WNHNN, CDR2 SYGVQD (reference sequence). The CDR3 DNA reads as TGCGCCAGCAGTCCTACAGGATACACTGAAGCTTTCTTT. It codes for CASSPTGYTEAFF.

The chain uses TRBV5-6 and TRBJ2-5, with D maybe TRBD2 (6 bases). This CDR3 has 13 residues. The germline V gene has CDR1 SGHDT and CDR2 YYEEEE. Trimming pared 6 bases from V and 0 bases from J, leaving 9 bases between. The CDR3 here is CASKGTDQETQYF. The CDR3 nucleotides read TGTGCCAGCAAGGGGACTGACCAAGAGACCCAGTACTTC.

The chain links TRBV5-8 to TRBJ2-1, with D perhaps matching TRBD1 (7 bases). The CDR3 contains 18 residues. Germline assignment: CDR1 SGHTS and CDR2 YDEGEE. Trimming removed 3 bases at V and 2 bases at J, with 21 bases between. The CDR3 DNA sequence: TGTGCCAGCAGCTCCTATTATCCCCAGGGGGGCGCCTACAATGAGCAGTTCTTC. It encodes CASSSYYPQGGAYNEQFF.

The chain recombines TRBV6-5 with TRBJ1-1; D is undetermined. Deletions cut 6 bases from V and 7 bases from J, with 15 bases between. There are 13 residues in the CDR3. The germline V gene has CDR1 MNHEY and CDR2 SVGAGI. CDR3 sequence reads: CASSLSDRFEAFF. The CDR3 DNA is TGTGCCAGCAGCCTATCTGATCGTTTTGAAGCTTTCTTT.

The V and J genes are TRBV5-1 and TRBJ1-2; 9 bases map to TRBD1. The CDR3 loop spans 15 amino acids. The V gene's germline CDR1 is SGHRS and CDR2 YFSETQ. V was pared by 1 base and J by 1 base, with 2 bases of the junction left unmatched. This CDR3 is CASSLLGQGNYGYTF. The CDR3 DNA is TGCGCCAGCAGCTTGTTGGGACAGGGTAACTATGGCTACACCTTC. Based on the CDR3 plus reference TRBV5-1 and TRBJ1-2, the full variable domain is KAGVTQTPRYLIKTRGQQVTLSCSPISGHRSVSWYQQTPGQGLQFLFEYFSETQRNKGNFPGRFSGRQFSNSRSEMNVSTLELGDSALYLCASSLLGQGNYGYTFGSGTRLTVV.

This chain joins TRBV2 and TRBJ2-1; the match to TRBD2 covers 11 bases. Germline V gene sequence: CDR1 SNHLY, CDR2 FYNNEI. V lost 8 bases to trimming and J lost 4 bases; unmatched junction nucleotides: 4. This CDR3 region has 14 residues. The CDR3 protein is CASLLAGGYNEQFF. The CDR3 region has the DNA TGTGCCAGCCTTTTAGCGGGGGGGTACAATGAGCAGTTCTTC.

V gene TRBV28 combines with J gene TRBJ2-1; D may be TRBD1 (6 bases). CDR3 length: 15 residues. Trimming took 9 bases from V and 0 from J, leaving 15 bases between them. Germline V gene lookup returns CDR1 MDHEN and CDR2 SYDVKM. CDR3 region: CASDRSLSSYNEQFF. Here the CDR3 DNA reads TGTGCCAGTGACAGGTCCCTAAGCTCCTACAATGAGCAGTTCTTC.

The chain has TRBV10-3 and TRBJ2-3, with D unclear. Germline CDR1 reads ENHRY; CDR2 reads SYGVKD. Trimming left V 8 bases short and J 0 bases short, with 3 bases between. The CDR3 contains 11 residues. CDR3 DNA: TGTGCCATCTCTAGCACAGATACGCAGTATTTT. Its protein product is CAISSTDTQYF.

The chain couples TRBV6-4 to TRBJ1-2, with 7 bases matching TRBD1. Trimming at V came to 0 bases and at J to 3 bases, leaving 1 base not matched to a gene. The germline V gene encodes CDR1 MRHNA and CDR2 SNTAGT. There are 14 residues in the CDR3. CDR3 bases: TGTGCCAGCAGTGACTCCACAGGGGACTATGGCTACACCTTC. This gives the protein CASSDSTGDYGYTF.